The T cell receptor (beta chain) described here comes from a study of tumor and adjacent non-tumor tissue in lung cancer (dated by TCRdb to the late 2010s). In terms of the full investigation: By cancer type, the cohort comprised about 13 adenocarcinoma patients, a couple of squamous cell carcinoma patients and 1 small cell lung cancer patient. For each patient, one tumor sample and one normal lung sample were taken, giving about 31 paired specimens that underwent TCRbeta CDR3 sequencing. Among the roughly 15 patients, ages ranged from roughly 31 to 76 years, about 10 were men and 5 were women, and disease was TNM stage I to III. Sequencing produced 100 million to 150 million productive TCRbeta reads in total, an average of about 4 million reads per sample. Bulk TCRbeta repertoires were compared between lung tumor tissue and matched distant non-tumor lung tissue obtained from approximately 15 lung cancer patients. Points the paper makes about the study in general: Significantly higher TCR diversity was found in younger patients, and higher tumor TCR diversity was associated with shorter overall and disease-free survival. Because peripheral blood was not sequenced, blood TCRbeta repertoires in the lung cancer patients of the study were not examined. Only approximately 16 patients were included in the cohort, and the need for larger samples and more detailed clinical data was noted by the authors. In normal lung, the top 100 clones accounted for a significantly larger cumulative share of the repertoire than in tumor tissue. Tumor tissue showed significantly greater TCR diversity (inverse Simpson) than normal lung tissue (about 400 vs 150, P = 0.0075, Mann-Whitney U test). The methods do not name the sequencing platform or mention unique molecular identifiers.

Via the germline V gene, CDR1 is MNHNS and CDR2 SASEGT. The CDR3 runs 15 amino acids, cysteine and phenylalanine included. CDR3 DNA is the only sequence kept; it has 45 bases, read in frame from the first base. RNA was isolated from bulk unsorted tissue, and RNA quality was assessed with a NanoDrop ND-1000 and an Agilent 2100. For the normal lung samples, distant non-tumor tissue was collected more than 3 cm away from the tumor edge. The donors were newly diagnosed lung cancer patients admitted for thoracic surgery in China from August to November 2014 who had not received prior chemotherapy. Anyone who had undergone radiotherapy or chemotherapy before, or who had another cancer at the same time, was left out of the study. Surgical tissue pieces of roughly 1-2 cm3 were preserved in RNAlater solution and stored at -80 °C until use. Concerning this clonotype: Its antigen specificity is not known. The junction and the germline gene differ at one end; a read error may be behind it.

Receptors were amplified or captured by multiplex PCR. The sequencer listed for this sample is Illumina HiSeq 2500. TCRbeta libraries were constructed through three rounds of nested PCR with primers (Table S4) according to protocols modified from ARM-PCR. Before sequencing, PCR products in the 200-500 bp range were cut out of the gel and cleaned up using the QIAquick gel extraction kit. As for the original processing: Trimmomatic was used to clean the reads, FLASH merged the cleaned reads into complete CDR3 sequences, and MiTCR assigned the sequences to V(D)J germline segments. VDJtools was used to compute clonal diversity as the inverse Simpson's index. In-frame sequences lacking a premature stop codon were counted as productive reads. TCRdb trimmed the raw reads at Q25, called clones with MiXCR and kept productive beta chains. Duplicate CDR3 protein sequences are folded into a single record with the most common DNA and genes. None of the V and J calls come from the authors' own analysis; TCRdb made them. The sample table lists 90,000 to 100,000 distinct CDR3 sequences, roughly 78% of them with a count of one. The top ten clones comprise around 30% of the sample.

This TCR derives from a man aged 55 to 70 with small cell lung cancer. This chain joins TRBV6-1 to TRBJ1-5, with an unclear D gene assignment. The sample consisted of distant non-tumor lung tissue. The CDR3 sequence is CAISTWKGKNQPQHF. Read as DNA, the sequence is TGTGCCATCAGTACTTGGAAGGGCAAGAATCAGCCCCAACATTTT.